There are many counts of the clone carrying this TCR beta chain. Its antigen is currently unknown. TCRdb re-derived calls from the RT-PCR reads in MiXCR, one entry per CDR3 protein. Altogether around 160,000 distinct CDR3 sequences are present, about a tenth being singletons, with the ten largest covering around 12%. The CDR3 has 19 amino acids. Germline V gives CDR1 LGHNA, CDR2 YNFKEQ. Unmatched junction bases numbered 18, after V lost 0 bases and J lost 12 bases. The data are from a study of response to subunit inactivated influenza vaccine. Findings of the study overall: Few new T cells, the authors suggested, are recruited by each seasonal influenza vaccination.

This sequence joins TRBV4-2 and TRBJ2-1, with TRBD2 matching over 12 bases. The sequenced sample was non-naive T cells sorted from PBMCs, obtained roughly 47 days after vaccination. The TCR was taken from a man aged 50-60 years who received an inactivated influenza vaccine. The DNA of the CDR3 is TGTGCCAGCAGCCAAGAACCCAAACTAGCGGGGGGTCCTTATGGCTGGCAGTTCTTC. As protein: CASSQEPKLAGGPYGWQFF.